A selection of T cell receptor beta chains follows, all from one sample in a study of blood T cells in healthy people across ages. TCRdb re-called the 5' RACE reads with MiXCR, one entry per CDR3 protein. The data show roughly 700,000 distinct CDR3 sequences, 20% to 25% seen once. The data were also submitted as part of a second study, on T cells of mothers and their children.

Sequencing was done on a sample of blood. The receptor source for this set is a boy aged 5 to 17 in good health. Both conserved end residues are part of each CDR3. D genes are given only for firm matches. Only part of the rows carry a size: once, few, many, or a class if the clone is expanded.

V gene	J gene	D gene	clone size	CDR3 length	CDR3 protein	CDR3 DNA
TRBV7-9	TRBJ2-1	-	few	13	CASSPATDNEQFF	TGTGCCAGCAGTCCAGCGACGGACAATGAGCAGTTCTTC
TRBV18	TRBJ2-7	-	-	14	CASSPEDAPYEQYF	TGTGCCAGCTCACCGGAGGACGCTCCCTACGAGCAGTACTTC
TRBV7-9	TRBJ2-3	-	-	14	CAGSQGPSTDTQYF	TGTGCCGGCAGCCAAGGACCTAGCACAGATACGCAGTATTTT
TRBV12-3/TRBV12-4	TRBJ1-1	-	-	13	CASKSQMNTEAFF	TGTGCCAGCAAATCTCAAATGAACACTGAAGCTTTCTTT
TRBV10-3	TRBJ2-1	-	few	16	CAISELTVSSYNEQFF	TGTGCCATCAGTGAGTTGACGGTTAGCTCCTACAATGAGCAGTTCTTC
TRBV7-2	TRBJ2-3	-	-	15	CASSLGGLVTDTQYF	TGTGCCAGCAGCTTAGGGGGACTCGTCACAGATACGCAGTATTTT
TRBV3-1	TRBJ2-1	TRBD2	-	16	CASSQGVSGSPWEQFF	TGTGCCAGCAGCCAAGGGGTTAGCGGGAGTCCATGGGAGCAGTTCTTC
TRBV9	TRBJ2-5	-	few	13	CASSDRVGETQYF	TGTGCCAGCAGCGACAGGGTTGGAGAGACCCAGTACTTC
TRBV6-2/TRBV6-3	TRBJ2-2	-	-	14	CASSTLTNTGELFF	TGTGCCAGCAGTACCCTAACGAACACCGGGGAGCTGTTTTTT
TRBV7-2	TRBJ2-7	-	-	14	CASSSPGEDYEQYF	TGTGCCAGCAGCTCACCGGGAGAGGACTACGAGCAGTACTTC
TRBV15	TRBJ2-3	-	-	14	CATSRDSPRDTQYF	TGTGCCACCAGCAGAGATTCCCCGCGGGATACGCAGTATTTT
TRBV12-3/TRBV12-4	TRBJ1-4	-	-	15	CASSHTRRPNEKLFF	TGTGCCAGCAGCCATACAAGGCGGCCTAATGAAAAACTGTTTTTT
TRBV12-3/TRBV12-4	TRBJ2-3	-	-	16	CASSLGVWGVADTQYF	TGTGCCAGCAGTTTGGGTGTATGGGGGGTTGCAGATACGCAGTATTTT
TRBV11-2	TRBJ2-1	-	-	13	CASSLVEDNEQFF	TGTGCCAGCAGCTTAGTGGAGGATAATGAGCAGTTCTTC
TRBV7-2	TRBJ1-1	TRBD1	-	16	CASSPPGGQGGTEAFF	TGTGCCAGCAGCCCCCCCGGGGGACAGGGGGGGACTGAAGCTTTCTTT
TRBV11-3	TRBJ2-7	-	few	13	CASSCAIGYEQYF	TGTGCCAGCAGCTGTGCCATAGGGTACGAGCAGTACTTC
TRBV6-2/TRBV6-3	TRBJ2-3	TRBD2	-	15	CASSPSGGAPDTQYF	TGTGCCAGCAGCCCTAGCGGGGGGGCTCCAGATACGCAGTATTTT
TRBV19	TRBJ1-4	TRBD1	-	14	CASSEGTGNEKLFF	TGTGCCAGTAGTGAAGGGACAGGGAATGAAAAACTGTTTTTT
TRBV6-2/TRBV6-3	TRBJ2-7	-	few	16	CASSTHYAGMTYEQYF	TGTGCCAGCAGCACCCACTATGCGGGCATGACCTACGAGCAGTACTTC
TRBV7-9	TRBJ2-5	-	-	16	CASSSPRDGWQETQYF	TGTGCCAGCAGCTCACCCCGAGATGGGTGGCAAGAGACCCAGTACTTC